A selection of T cell receptor beta chains follows, all from one sample in a study of blood T cell repertoires in COVID-19. Sequenced by immunoSEQ multiplex PCR; TCRdb stores in-frame clones only, minus some. Counted here are more than 150,000 clones, more than 75% occurring once; the ten biggest clones make up 7%. The material sequenced was PBMCs or T cells enriched from blood (not recorded which). Receptors originate from a woman in her fifties or sixties who had recovered from COVID-19. Each CDR3 is given with its conserved first and last residue. Fields, in order: V gene, D gene, CDR3 length, clone size, J gene, CDR3 DNA, CDR3 protein. The D gene is left open where the match is weak. Expanded clones are given a class, and other clones once, few, many or no size at all.

TRBV30,TRBD2,15,NA,TRBJ2-3,TGTGCCTGGAGAGAGACTAGCGGGAGTTCTGATACGCAGTATTTT,CAWRETSGSSDTQYF
TRBV4-1,NA,13,few,TRBJ1-2,TGCGCCAGCAGCCAACCCCTGGGCGGGGGCTACACCTTC,CASSQPLGGGYTF
TRBV5-6,TRBD1,16,NA,TRBJ1-3,TGTGCCAGCAGCTTAGACAGGGGGAGAGCTGGAAACACCATATATTTT,CASSLDRGRAGNTIYF
TRBV5-1,NA,16,NA,TRBJ2-3,TGCGCCAGCAGCCGATCCGGGGAAGAGGGAACAGATACGCAGTATTTT,CASSRSGEEGTDTQYF
TRBV2,NA,15,NA,TRBJ1-5,TGTGCCAGCAGTGCGGGCAGGGAAGGCAATCAGCCCCAGCATTTT,CASSAGREGNQPQHF
TRBV5-1,TRBD1,15,NA,TRBJ2-7,TGCGCCAGCAGCTTAGAAGGACAGGGATCCTACGAGCAGTACTTC,CASSLEGQGSYEQYF
TRBV5-1,TRBD1,14,NA,TRBJ1-2,TGCGCCAGCAGCTTCACAAGGACAGGCTATGGCTACACCTTC,CASSFTRTGYGYTF
TRBV3-1/TRBV3-2,NA,17,few,TRBJ1-2,TGTGCCAGCAGCCAAGATCTTCGGAGGGGACGCAACTATGGCTACACCTTC,CASSQDLRRGRNYGYTF
TRBV7-2,TRBD1,15,NA,TRBJ2-7,TGTGCCAGCAGCTCGTTTGGGACAGGTCTCTACGAGCAGTACTTC,CASSSFGTGLYEQYF
TRBV10-3,TRBD1,14,NA,TRBJ2-7,TGTGCCATCAGGGGGACAGAGAGTTACAACGAGCAGTACTTC,CAIRGTESYNEQYF
TRBV4-2,NA,15,NA,TRBJ1-5,TGTGCCAGCAGCCCGAATCAGGGCAGCAATCAGCCCCAGCATTTT,CASSPNQGSNQPQHF
TRBV10-1,NA,13,few,TRBJ1-6,TGCGCCAGCAGAAAAGACAGGAATTCACCCCTCCACTTT,CASRKDRNSPLHF
TRBV24-1,TRBD1,15,NA,TRBJ1-1,TGTGCCACCAGTGACCCTAACAGGGGATCCACTGAAGCTTTCTTT,CATSDPNRGSTEAFF
TRBV28,NA,13,NA,TRBJ2-7,TGTGCCAGCAGCTTCCACGGGAGCTACGAGCAGTACTTC,CASSFHGSYEQYF
TRBV9,NA,12,NA,TRBJ2-2,TGTGCCAGCAGCTATATAACCGGGGAGCTGTTTTTT,CASSYITGELFF
TRBV2,TRBD1,14,NA,TRBJ2-7,TGTGCCAGCAGCGGGACAGGGGGTCTCCACGAGCAGTACTTC,CASSGTGGLHEQYF
TRBV6-5,TRBD2,12,NA,TRBJ2-1,TGTGCCAGTGGACTAGCGAGCCATGAGCAGTTCTTC,CASGLASHEQFF
TRBV15,TRBD1,16,NA,TRBJ1-1,TGTGCCACCAGCAGATCTTCCGGGACAGGAAACACTGAAGCTTTCTTT,CATSRSSGTGNTEAFF
TRBV27,TRBD2,17,NA,TRBJ2-1,TGTGCCAGCAGTCTCGGCCGGACTAGCGGGAAGTACAATGAGCAGTTCTTC,CASSLGRTSGKYNEQFF
TRBV7-9,TRBD2,15,once,TRBJ2-1,TGTGCCAGCAGCTTATTAGCGGGGGCCTACAATGAGCAGTTCTTC,CASSLLAGAYNEQFF
TRBV9,NA,14,NA,TRBJ1-6,TGTGCCAGCAGCAGCCAGACAGCAAATTCACCCCTCCACTTT,CASSSQTANSPLHF
TRBV28,NA,12,once,TRBJ2-3,TGTGCCAGCAGTAAAACTCCAGATACGCAGTATTTT,CASSKTPDTQYF
TRBV11-2,NA,16,NA,TRBJ2-3,TGTGCCAGCAGCTCCACACAGGAGGGGATCACAGATACGCAGTATTTT,CASSSTQEGITDTQYF
TRBV5-8,NA,15,NA,TRBJ1-2,TGTGCCAGCCACCGAGGCGTGGGGAGTGCGGATGGCTACACCTTC,CASHRGVGSADGYTF
TRBV11-3,TRBD2,16,NA,TRBJ2-1,TGTGCCAGCAGCTTAGGCGGTAGCGGGAGGCAGAATGAGCAGTTCTTC,CASSLGGSGRQNEQFF
TRBV12-5,NA,15,NA,TRBJ1-1,TGTGCTAGTGGTTTGTTTAATGCAGGGAACACTGAAGCTTTCTTT,CASGLFNAGNTEAFF
TRBV5-1,TRBD1,15,NA,TRBJ1-2,TGCGCCAGCAGCTTGGGAGGACAGGGGTTGGATGGCTACACCTTC,CASSLGGQGLDGYTF
TRBV7-2,TRBD1,17,NA,TRBJ2-1,TGTGCCAGCAGCCCCGGGACAGGAGTGAGCTCCTACAATGAGCAGTTCTTC,CASSPGTGVSSYNEQFF
TRBV4-1,TRBD1,18,NA,TRBJ1-5,TGCGCCAGCAGGGGGGAATGGACAGGGTGTTTTAGCAATCAGCCCCAGCATTTT,CASRGEWTGCFSNQPQHF
TRBV11-2,NA,16,NA,TRBJ1-2,TGTGCCAGCAGCTTGGCCCAAGGGGCCACGTTATATGGCTACACCTTC,CASSLAQGATLYGYTF
TRBV2,NA,15,NA,TRBJ1-5,TGTGCCAGCAGTGAAGGGCTTAATAGCAATCAGCCCCAGCATTTT,CASSEGLNSNQPQHF
TRBV2,TRBD2,16,NA,TRBJ2-4,TGTGCCAGCAGTTCCAGCGGGAGAGAAGGCAAAAACATTCAGTACTTC,CASSSSGREGKNIQYF
TRBV5-1,NA,15,NA,TRBJ2-7,TGCGCCAGCAGCCCTGACAGCACCTCAACCTACGAGCAGTACTTC,CASSPDSTSTYEQYF
TRBV3-1/TRBV3-2,TRBD2,14,NA,TRBJ2-5,TGTGCCAGCAGCCAAGCCGGACTAGTGGAGACCCAGTACTTC,CASSQAGLVETQYF
TRBV7-9,TRBD1,15,once,TRBJ1-2,TGTGCCAGCAGCTCGGGACAGGGTTTACCGTTTGGCTACACCTTC,CASSSGQGLPFGYTF
TRBV18,TRBD1,14,NA,TRBJ1-1,TGTGCCAGCTCACCTGGACAGGGGAACACTGAAGCTTTCTTT,CASSPGQGNTEAFF
TRBV28,NA,13,NA,TRBJ1-3,TGTGCCAGCAGTTCCCCCGGTGGAAACACCATATATTTT,CASSSPGGNTIYF
TRBV9,NA,15,NA,TRBJ2-5,TGTGCCAGCAGCGTAGGCCGACAGCTCCAAGAGACCCAGTACTTC,CASSVGRQLQETQYF
TRBV24-1,TRBD2,16,once,TRBJ2-5,TGTGCCACCTCGGGGGGTGCCGGGAGGGCCCGAGAGACCCAGTACTTC,CATSGGAGRARETQYF
TRBV15,TRBD1,14,NA,TRBJ1-2,TGTGCCACCAATCCGACAGGGGGCAACTATGGCTACACCTTC,CATNPTGGNYGYTF
TRBV27,NA,16,NA,TRBJ1-5,TGTGCCAGCAGTTTGAAGGGGCTAGTGGGCAATCAGCCCCAGCATTTT,CASSLKGLVGNQPQHF
TRBV30,TRBD2,15,NA,TRBJ2-1,TGTGCCTTTACCCTTCGGGGGGTACTCTACAATGAGCAGTTCTTC,CAFTLRGVLYNEQFF
TRBV30,TRBD1,14,NA,TRBJ1-1,TGTGCCTGGAGGACAGGGGGAAAGAACACTGAAGCTTTCTTT,CAWRTGGKNTEAFF
TRBV24-1,TRBD2,16,once,TRBJ2-1,TGTGCCACCAGTGATTTGGGGGCTAGCGGGAGTGATGAGCAGTTCTTC,CATSDLGASGSDEQFF
TRBV4-1,NA,16,NA,TRBJ1-4,TGCGCCAGCAGCCAAAGGACTTTCTCCGATAATGAAAAACTGTTTTTT,CASSQRTFSDNEKLFF
TRBV2,TRBD2,14,NA,TRBJ2-7,TGTGCCAGCAGTGAATGGTTAGCGGGAGGACGGCAGTACTTC,CASSEWLAGGRQYF
TRBV7-9,NA,15,NA,TRBJ1-2,TGTGCCAGCAGCTTTTTCAGGGGACCGGGCTATGGCTACACCTTC,CASSFFRGPGYGYTF
TRBV9,NA,16,NA,TRBJ2-3,TGTGCCAGCAGCGTAGTCCCCGGACTTAGCACAGATACGCAGTATTTT,CASSVVPGLSTDTQYF
TRBV27,TRBD1,15,NA,TRBJ1-1,TGTGCCAGCAGTGGTGTGACAGGGCTAAACACTGAAGCTTTCTTT,CASSGVTGLNTEAFF
TRBV15,NA,15,NA,TRBJ1-4,TGTGCCACCAGCCCAACCCGAGATCGGAATGAAAAACTGTTTTTT,CATSPTRDRNEKLFF
TRBV6-1,TRBD2,15,medium-sized,TRBJ2-3,TGTGCCAGCAGTGAACTAGCGGGAGGCCCAGATACGCAGTATTTT,CASSELAGGPDTQYF
TRBV9,NA,13,NA,TRBJ1-2,TGTGCCAGCAGCGTCCCCGGGACTTATGGCTACACCTTC,CASSVPGTYGYTF
TRBV4-1,TRBD1,20,NA,TRBJ2-6,TGCGCCAGCAGCCAAAAAGTCGGACAGGGGGCGCTAACTGGGGCCAACGTCCTGACTTTC,CASSQKVGQGALTGANVLTF
TRBV27,TRBD1,19,NA,TRBJ2-2,TGTGCCAGCAGTTTCCTGACCCCACAGGGGACGGTAGGGACCGGGGAGCTGTTTTTT,CASSFLTPQGTVGTGELFF
TRBV6-5,TRBD1,14,NA,TRBJ1-1,TGTGCCAGCAGTTACACTGGACAGGGCTCTGAAGCTTTCTTT,CASSYTGQGSEAFF
TRBV7-2,TRBD1,17,once,TRBJ1-1,TGTGCCAGCAGCTCGCCGATAGGACAGGGGTTCGACACTGAAGCTTTCTTT,CASSSPIGQGFDTEAFF
TRBV12-3/TRBV12-4,NA,13,NA,TRBJ1-1,TGTGCCAGCCGACTAACACTGAACACTGAAGCTTTCTTT,CASRLTLNTEAFF
TRBV29-1,TRBD2,13,few,TRBJ2-7,TGCAGCGTTGCCACTAGCGAGGTCTACGAGCAGTACTTC,CSVATSEVYEQYF
TRBV29-1,TRBD2,15,NA,TRBJ2-3,TGCAGCGTTGCAGGGACTAGCGGTAGCACAGATACGCAGTATTTT,CSVAGTSGSTDTQYF